This TCR beta chain derives from a study of cytomegalovirus exposure and HLA in healthy donors (dated by TCRdb to about 2017). Regarding the study in general: According to an earlier analysis of 550 to 750 of the donors, some 180 million T cells yielded 120 million or so unique TCR beta sequences and 276 Gb of sequence data. Every discovery cohort repertoire had been produced on one sequencing platform. Approximately 330 gigabases of sequencing data and tens of millions of unique TCR sequences made up an early release that covered some 640 HLA-typed donors. To study patterns of TCR occurrence, a later analysis re-analyzed previously published TCR beta repertoires from under 750 donors and added high-resolution HLA genotyping. Of the roughly 390 genotyped donors, approximately 80% fell in the genetic ancestry cluster associated with self-reported Caucasian donors. Rather than using new phenotypic data, the later analysis identified candidate immune exposures from TCR beta sequences and from how often those sequences occurred across donors. HLA typing included class I and class II loci at four-digit resolution. Among almost 400 genotyped donors of the cohort, an average of roughly 240,000 unique TCR beta nucleotide sequences were sequenced per donor, 15% to 20% of them non-productive. To decide whether each TCR beta V gene segment behaved as functional or pseudogenic, an earlier analysis of 587 of the donors relied on high-throughput TCR beta sequencing. The study aimed to test whether signatures of past pathogen exposure could be identified by cataloging public T cell receptors. High-throughput TCR immunosequencing, statistical association of individual TCRs with disease status, and machine learning were combined to predict cytomegalovirus infection status. In a later genetic analysis, genome-wide SNP genotypes for about 65% of the roughly 670 donors were used, and that subset was treated as a discovery cohort. A handful of DR-DQ haplotypes were handled as single units for association and clustering because linkage in the cohort was strong. Using immunosequencing, the study profiled T cell repertoires from about 620 subjects and related those repertoires to cytomegalovirus serostatus. Besides the first cohort of more than 650 subjects, a separate validation cohort made up of 95 to 150 different subjects was used. The number of typed donors differed by locus: 629-630 for A, B, C, DRB1 and DQB1; 500 to 550 for DQA1; fewer than 610 for DPA1; and some 470 for DPB1. Donor age, sex, ethnicity and CMV serostatus were compiled together with the repertoire data. Broad study findings and their caveats: In an earlier analysis of under 600 of the donors, most TCR beta V segments were observed in productive rearrangements about 87% or about 30% of the time, broadly matching IMGT annotations. The study gave a list of over 150 TCR beta chains associated with cytomegalovirus. According to a later analysis, most CMV-associated TCR beta chains appeared to be HLA-restricted, and the HLA associations seemed to be driven largely by CMV exposure. A later analysis found that TCR association rates varied across HLA loci, with DRB1 alleles showing the most associated TCRs and HLA-C alleles the fewest. It was suggested by the authors that the approach could potentially be generalized to other disease states and immunological phenotypes. Specific HLA alleles were associated with 15,000 to 20,000 TCR beta sequences at a false discovery rate of 0.05 in a later analysis. A cluster of highly shared sequence variants was judged likely to be a technical artifact of the sequencing pipeline. Presence/absence analyses assumed roughly uniform sequencing depth across donors, an assumption that may not hold. Some IMGT-functional V segments, including TRBV6-2 and TRBV6-3, could not be distinguished by the 87-base-pair reads and were therefore excluded. This cohort had only TCR beta chains sequenced, and the lack of alpha or paired-chain data limited which features could be detected. According to a later analysis, parvovirus B19, influenza, CMV and Epstein-Barr virus appeared linked to several top co-occurrence clusters. A few of the identified cytomegalovirus-associated TCR beta chains were confirmed in vitro to be specific for cytomegalovirus antigens. Compared with the approximately 600-donor mean, donors in an Asian-associated ancestry cluster had fewer N-insertions in productive TCRs, according to a later genetic analysis. Because HLA typing was unavailable for some donors at each locus, only the typed subset was used in association tests. In a later genetic analysis, a missense DCLRE1C variant was associated with V-gene and J-gene trimming of TCR beta chains, and the association was replicated in an independent cohort. About 17 rarely observed V segments, including chromosome 9 orphons, were excluded from the earlier analysis of almost 600 of the donors because counts were too low. A further reported finding was that TCR beta sequences accurately predicted the HLA-A and HLA-B alleles for most subjects in the first cohort. The classifier was reported to diagnose cytomegalovirus status with high specificity and sensitivity in both the original and validation cohorts. Immune exposure information for the cohort was limited to CMV serostatus. When HLA alleles, especially DR and DQ, strongly co-occurred, TCR associations were difficult to assign to individual alleles. Correlated functional status among segregating V segments might reflect linkage disequilibrium, but an unknown experimental factor could not be ruled out. A later analysis found that HLA-associated TCR beta chains were more clonally expanded and had lower generation probabilities than equally common non-associated chains. Most TCR sequences were seen in very few donors, while some public TCRs were found in many individuals.

A note on this clone: Its antigen remains unidentified. Base qualities are not provided; no much larger clone lies one nucleotide away. This CDR3 is also generated by other DNA sequences in the sample.

In total, approximately 700 healthy bone marrow donors made up the cohort. Cohort members were all nominally healthy when sampled, although unrecorded immune exposures were likely present. The donor tested CMV seropositive and was one of the 289 seropositive cohort members. A peripheral blood sample was provided by each donor, and peripheral blood mononuclear cells were used for TCR beta sequencing. Genomic DNA extraction from the blood cell samples was performed with the Qiagen DNeasy Blood Extraction Kit. The method was the immunoSEQ multiplex PCR assay. For the multiplex PCR, a mixture combining 60 forward primers for TCR Vbeta segments and 13 reverse primers for TCR Jbeta segments was used. Amplification of the CDR3 region of rearranged TCR beta genes was performed with a multiplex PCR assay on genomic DNA. On the Illumina HiSeq System, the amplified TCR beta libraries were sequenced as 87-base-pair reads. The authors processed their data as follows. A later analysis counted 75 million to 100 million unique TCR beta chains across the 650 to 800 repertoires, and roughly 10 million of these chains were shared by at least two donors. A nearest-neighbor algorithm error-corrected the raw reads and collapsed the reads into unique sequences, merging closely related sequences to remove PCR and sequencing errors. V, D and J gene segments were assigned by aligning CDR3 sequences to IMGT reference sequences. For a sequence to be retained, at least a six-nucleotide match to both a V gene segment and a J gene segment was required. A rearrangement counted as productive if the CDR3 had no stop codons and remained in frame with V and J, and every other rearrangement counted as non-productive. CDR3 was defined according to IMGT convention as the region running from the second conserved V-encoded cysteine to the conserved J-encoded phenylalanine. The earlier analysis of 450 to 750 of the donors excluded any sequence lacking an unambiguous match to a single V gene segment. An earlier analysis of some 610 of the donors called V segments functional above 56.7% productive rearrangements and segregating when the between-donor standard deviation exceeded 5%. To diagnose cytomegalovirus status from the catalog of TCR beta chain sequences, a statistical classification framework was built. A later analysis assigned V and J genes by comparing TCR nucleotide sequences with IMGT/GENE-DB human TR gene sequences. A later analysis assigned CDR3 sequences and most-parsimonious VDJ recombination scenarios with the TCRdist pipeline. In a later analysis, each TCR beta chain was defined by its CDR3 amino acid sequence together with its V-gene family, and reads lacking a unique V-gene family were excluded. To address suspected cross-contamination and a sequencing artifact, a later analysis removed around 600 highly shared, low-generation-probability nucleotide sequences. For each public chain, a later analysis derived a clonal expansion index from normalized ranks of inferred template counts within each repertoire. A later analysis computed generation probabilities with a VDJ recombination model fitted to out-of-frame rearrangements, and checked the results against IGoR. A later analysis scored TCR-TCR, TCR-HLA and TCR-CMV co-occurrence with hypergeometric tests, applying a repertoire-size bias correction to TCR pairs. False discovery rates were estimated in a later analysis by permuting HLA or CMV assignments 20 times. In a later analysis, co-occurring TCRs were grouped using DBSCAN, with TCRdist sequence similarity added in when clustering inside HLA-allele-positive subsets. For co-occurrence clustering, repertoires with fewer than 30,000 or more than 120,000 public chains were excluded, along with roughly 5 repertoires with anomalous nucleotide sharing. In TCRdb, the immuneACCESS table is reduced to in-frame sequences with V and J assigned. These tables do not hold every clone; where another copy was compared, an unresolved V gene accounts for under half, and the others remain unexplained. V, J and clone size were drawn from that table, and D and trimming were deduced from the DNA. This sample lists more than 100,000 clones; over 60% were detected once. Of the sample, about 3.3% falls within the top ten clones.

Sequences LNHDA (CDR1) and SQIVND (CDR2) are obtained from the germline V gene (reference sequence). Including the terminal cysteine and phenylalanine, the CDR3 comprises 13 residues. Just CDR3 DNA is preserved here, 39 bases in frame from base 1. Germline trimming amounts to 9 bases on V and 4 bases on J, with 5 as the count of junction bases outside the gene matches. Sequenced material: PBMCs. The chain is encoded by TRBV19 joined to TRBJ1-5; the central 8 bases match TRBD1. The clonotype comes from a woman under 40 in good health and CMV-seropositive. CDR3 sequence: CASRGLGNQPQHF. In nucleotide form, the sequence is TGTGCCAGCAGGGGGCTTGGTAATCAGCCCCAGCATTTT.